These T cell receptor beta chains were read from a single sample in a study of blood T cell repertoires in COVID-19. The assay was immunoSEQ multiplex PCR, and TCRdb's table has in-frame clones only and misses some. The sample lists roughly 260,000 clones, 85% to 95% occurring once. Source material: PBMCs or T cells enriched from blood (not recorded which). The receptors shown here come from a woman between 18 and 30 years old who had recovered from COVID-19. CDR3s include the opening cysteine and the closing phenylalanine or tryptophan. D genes are given only for firm matches. Not all rows give a size; the values are once, few, many and, for expanded clones, a class.

v_call	cdr3_length	clone_size	j_call	d_call	cdr3_nt	cdr3_aa
TRBV3-1/TRBV3-2	15	NA	TRBJ1-4	NA	TGTGCCAGCAGCCAACAGTTCTTGGCTAATGAAAAACTGTTTTTT	CASSQQFLANEKLFF
TRBV13	14	NA	TRBJ1-1	TRBD1	TGTGCCAGCAGCTTCGGGACAGGGAACACTGAAGCTTTCTTT	CASSFGTGNTEAFF
TRBV11-2	14	NA	TRBJ1-6	NA	TGTGCCAGCAGCTTAGAGGGGAGGAATTCACCCCTCCACTTT	CASSLEGRNSPLHF
TRBV10-3	14	few	TRBJ1-1	TRBD1	TGTGCCACTAGGACAGGCAGAGGAGTCGCTGAAGCTTTCTTT	CATRTGRGVAEAFF
TRBV27	13	many	TRBJ2-7	TRBD1	TGTGCCAGCAGTCTACAGGGGGCCTACGAGCAGTACTTC	CASSLQGAYEQYF
TRBV5-1	14	NA	TRBJ2-1	NA	TGCGCCAGCAGCCCCCGGGGGACCTACAATGAGCAGTTCTTC	CASSPRGTYNEQFF
TRBV7-9	15	NA	TRBJ1-2	NA	TGTGCCAGCAGCTTAGGGGACACTAAGGATGAGGGCTACACCTTC	CASSLGDTKDEGYTF
TRBV3-1/TRBV3-2	16	once	TRBJ2-1	TRBD1	TGTGCCAGCAGCCAGAGGACAGGTGCGTTGTCGAATGAGCAGTTCTTC	CASSQRTGALSNEQFF
TRBV6-2/TRBV6-3	15	few	TRBJ2-7	NA	TGTGCCAGCAGCAGGACGGCAGGGGGGACCTACGAGCAGTACTTC	CASSRTAGGTYEQYF
TRBV4-3	16	few	TRBJ1-1	NA	TGCGCCAGCAGCCAAGGATCCGGGACAATTAACACTGAAGCTTTCTTT	CASSQGSGTINTEAFF
TRBV11-3	15	once	TRBJ1-1	NA	TGTGCCAGCAGCTTAGTCAGGGGAGATAACACTGAAGCTTTCTTT	CASSLVRGDNTEAFF
TRBV12-3/TRBV12-4	11	NA	TRBJ1-2	TRBD1	TGTGCCAGCAGTCAGACAGGGGGCTACACCTTC	CASSQTGGYTF
TRBV28	13	NA	TRBJ2-3	TRBD1	TGTGCCAGCGGGGACAGCCACACAGATACGCAGTATTTT	CASGDSHTDTQYF
TRBV6-5	15	NA	TRBJ2-5	TRBD2	TGTGCCAGCAGTTACCCGCGGGAGGTCCAAGAGACCCAGTACTTC	CASSYPREVQETQYF
TRBV2	15	NA	TRBJ1-5	TRBD1	TGTGCCAGCAGTGTCGAGGGGGCAAGCAATCAGCCCCAGCATTTT	CASSVEGASNQPQHF
TRBV10-2	15	NA	TRBJ1-1	NA	TGCGCCAGCAGTGAAGGGGGTATGATGAACACTGAAGCTTTCTTT	CASSEGGMMNTEAFF
TRBV19	15	NA	TRBJ1-1	TRBD1	TGTGCCACCTATCGACAGGGGGCGGTGGTCACTGAAGCTTTCTTT	CATYRQGAVVTEAFF
TRBV9	15	NA	TRBJ2-2	NA	TGTGCCAGCAGCAACGGACAGTCCCACACCGGGGAGCTGTTTTTT	CASSNGQSHTGELFF
TRBV28	17	NA	TRBJ1-4	TRBD1	TGTGCCAGCAGTCTATCTAGGGTGGGACAGAGTAATGAAAAACTGTTTTTT	CASSLSRVGQSNEKLFF
TRBV6-4	14	medium-sized	TRBJ2-3	TRBD2	TGTGCCAGCAGTGACTCTAGCGGGAGAGATACGCAGTATTTT	CASSDSSGRDTQYF
TRBV24-1	14	NA	TRBJ1-2	TRBD1	TGTGCCACCAGTGACGCGGGACAGGTCTATGGCTACACCTTC	CATSDAGQVYGYTF
TRBV18	13	few	TRBJ2-7	TRBD2	TGTGCCAGCCGGACTAGCGGGTCCTACGAGCAGTACTTC	CASRTSGSYEQYF
TRBV19	13	NA	TRBJ1-6	TRBD1	TGTGCCAGCAATGACAGGGCACATTCACCCCTCCACTTT	CASNDRAHSPLHF
TRBV11-2	11	NA	TRBJ2-3	NA	TGTGCCAGCAGCTTAGCGGATACGCAGTATTTT	CASSLADTQYF
TRBV19	15	NA	TRBJ1-2	NA	TGTGCCAGTAGTAGGACCTCGGCAGGGGATTATGGCTACACCTTC	CASSRTSAGDYGYTF
TRBV4-2	18	NA	TRBJ1-3	NA	TGTGCCAGCAGCCAAGACCCCCGGGGGGGCTCAGATGGAAACACCATATATTTT	CASSQDPRGGSDGNTIYF
TRBV5-1	17	NA	TRBJ1-1	NA	TGCGCCAGCAGCCGCCGACAGGTTAGGACTTATGACACTGAAGCTTTCTTT	CASSRRQVRTYDTEAFF
TRBV3-1/TRBV3-2	14	NA	TRBJ1-4	TRBD1	TGTGCCAGCAGGGGACAGGGGATTAATGAAAAACTGTTTTTT	CASRGQGINEKLFF
TRBV18	16	NA	TRBJ1-1	NA	TGTGCCAGCTCACTCACTCCGGGACAAAAGAACACTGAAGCTTTCTTT	CASSLTPGQKNTEAFF
TRBV4-3	16	NA	TRBJ1-1	TRBD1	TGCGCCAGCAGCCAAGCAGGGGGGACTGTGGGGACTGAAGCTTTCTTT	CASSQAGGTVGTEAFF
TRBV10-3	16	once	TRBJ1-1	NA	TGTGCCATCCAGGTAGGGCCCTCGGGAATGAACACTGAAGCTTTCTTT	CAIQVGPSGMNTEAFF
TRBV19	18	NA	TRBJ1-3	NA	TGTGCCAGTAATACCCCAGAGGGAAGGGGGTACTCTGGAAACACCATATATTTT	CASNTPEGRGYSGNTIYF
TRBV15	14	NA	TRBJ1-2	NA	TGTGCCACCAGCAGAGTCCTAGGAGGGAGTGGCTACACCTTC	CATSRVLGGSGYTF
TRBV15	15	NA	TRBJ2-1	TRBD2	TGTGCCACCAGCAGAGTGGGCGGGGGGGTGGATGAGCAGTTCTTC	CATSRVGGGVDEQFF
TRBV25-1	16	NA	TRBJ2-1	TRBD2	TGTGCCAGCAGTGCGCTACTAGCGGGAGGGTACAATGAGCAGTTCTTC	CASSALLAGGYNEQFF
TRBV3-1/TRBV3-2	12	NA	TRBJ1-1	TRBD1	TGTGCCAGCAGCAAACAGGGGACTGAAGCTTTCTTT	CASSKQGTEAFF
TRBV9	14	NA	TRBJ1-2	NA	TGTGCCAGCAGCGTAGTGGAGGGATCGTCTGGCTACACCTTC	CASSVVEGSSGYTF
TRBV7-2	11	NA	TRBJ1-1	NA	TGTGCCAGCAGCTTAGGCAGGTGGGCTTTCTTT	CASSLGRWAFF
TRBV19	15	NA	TRBJ2-1	TRBD2	TGTGCCAGTAGTGTCCTAGCGGGGCATTACAATGAGCAGTTCTTC	CASSVLAGHYNEQFF
TRBV20-1	10	few	TRBJ1-2	NA	TGCAGTGCTGCCGACAGCTACTACACCTTC	CSAADSYYTF
TRBV5-1	15	NA	TRBJ1-1	NA	TGCGCCAGCAGCTTGGCCGGGGGACGGGGCACTGAAGCTTTCTTT	CASSLAGGRGTEAFF
TRBV13	12	NA	TRBJ1-1	NA	TGTGCCAGCAGTCTCCCGAGGACTGAAGCTTTCTTT	CASSLPRTEAFF
TRBV20-1	11	NA	TRBJ1-1	NA	TGCAGTGCAACGCTCGGGACTGAAGCTTTCTTT	CSATLGTEAFF
TRBV2	15	NA	TRBJ2-5	NA	TGTGCCAGCAGTGAAGGTCAGGGAACTCAAGAGACCCAGTACTTC	CASSEGQGTQETQYF
TRBV7-9	14	NA	TRBJ1-6	NA	TGTGCCAGCAGCTTAGACGGGAGTAATTCACCCCTCCACTTT	CASSLDGSNSPLHF
TRBV5-6	16	NA	TRBJ1-1	TRBD1	TGTGCCAGCTCCGGGACAGGGGGCGAGGAAGCCCTAAAAGCTTTCTTT	CASSGTGGEEALKAFF
TRBV10-3	14	NA	TRBJ2-7	NA	TGTGCCATCAGTGAGTCTACAGACTCCTACGAGCAGTACTTC	CAISESTDSYEQYF
TRBV11-1	16	NA	TRBJ2-3	NA	TGTGCCAGCAGTTATGACCCCAGGGGGAGGACAGATACGCAGTATTTT	CASSYDPRGRTDTQYF
TRBV25-1	12	NA	TRBJ2-7	NA	TGTGCCAGCAACATTGGCTCCTACGAGCAGTACTTC	CASNIGSYEQYF
TRBV2	14	NA	TRBJ1-1	NA	TGTGCCAGCAGAGGGTTGGCGGGGCCCGCTGAAGCTTTCTTT	CASRGLAGPAEAFF
TRBV29-1	14	few	TRBJ1-3	NA	TGCAGCGTTGACCCCCCGGAGGGGGGAAACACCATATATTTT	CSVDPPEGGNTIYF
TRBV5-4	15	NA	TRBJ1-2	NA	TGTGCCAGCAGTGAGGAGGGGTGGCCTAACTATGGCTACACCTTC	CASSEEGWPNYGYTF
TRBV5-1	13	NA	TRBJ1-2	NA	TGCGCCAGCAGCTTAGGACAGAGCTATGGCTACACCTTC	CASSLGQSYGYTF
TRBV2	15	NA	TRBJ1-1	NA	TGTGCCAGCAGCCCTCTTCCAGGTGGGAACACTGAAGCTTTCTTT	CASSPLPGGNTEAFF
TRBV18	16	NA	TRBJ1-1	TRBD1	TGTGCCAGCTCACTAAACCCCGGGACAGCAAACACTGAAGCTTTCTTT	CASSLNPGTANTEAFF
TRBV19	16	NA	TRBJ2-3	TRBD1	TGTGCCAGTAGGCCCACCGGGACAGGGGGCTCAGATACGCAGTATTTT	CASRPTGTGGSDTQYF
TRBV19	15	NA	TRBJ2-1	TRBD2	TGTGCCAGTGGACGGGGGGGAAGGAAGGAGGTTGGGCAGTTCTTC	CASGRGGRKEVGQFF
TRBV3-1/TRBV3-2	15	NA	TRBJ2-3	TRBD2	TGTGCCAGCAGCCAGACTAGCGGAAGCACAGATACGCAGTATTTT	CASSQTSGSTDTQYF
TRBV6-5	14	once	TRBJ1-2	NA	TGTGCCAGCAGCCTCAGGGAGGGGGGCTATGGCTACACCTTC	CASSLREGGYGYTF
TRBV4-2	17	NA	TRBJ1-1	TRBD1	TGTGCCAGCAGCCAAGGAGAGGGGAACAGGGGAGAGACTGAAGCTTTCTTT	CASSQGEGNRGETEAFF